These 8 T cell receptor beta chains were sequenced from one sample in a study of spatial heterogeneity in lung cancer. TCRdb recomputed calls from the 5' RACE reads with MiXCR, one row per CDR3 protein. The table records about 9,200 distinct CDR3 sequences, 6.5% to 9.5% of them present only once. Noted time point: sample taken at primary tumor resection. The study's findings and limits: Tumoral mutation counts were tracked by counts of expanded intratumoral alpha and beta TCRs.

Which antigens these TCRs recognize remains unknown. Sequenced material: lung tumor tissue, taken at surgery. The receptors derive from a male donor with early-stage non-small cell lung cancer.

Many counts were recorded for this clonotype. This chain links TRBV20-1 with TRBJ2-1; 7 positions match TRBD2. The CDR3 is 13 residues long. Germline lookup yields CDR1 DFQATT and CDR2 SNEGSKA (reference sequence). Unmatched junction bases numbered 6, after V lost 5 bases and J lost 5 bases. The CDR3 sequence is CSADASGNNEQFF. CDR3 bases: TGCAGTGCTGATGCTAGCGGCAACAATGAGCAGTTCTTC.

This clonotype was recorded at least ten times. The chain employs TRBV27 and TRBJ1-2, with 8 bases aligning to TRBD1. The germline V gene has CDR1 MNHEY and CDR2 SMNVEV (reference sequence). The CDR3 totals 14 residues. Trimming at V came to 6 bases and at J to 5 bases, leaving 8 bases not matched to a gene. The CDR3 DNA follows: TGTGCCAGCAGACCCCTCAGGGGGCTTTATGGCTACACCTTC. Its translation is CASRPLRGLYGYTF.

The CDR3 coding sequence is TGTGCCAGCAGCTCGCCGACTACAGCCAAAAACATTCAGTACTTC. Translation gives CASSSPTTAKNIQYF. This sequence joins TRBV5-4 and TRBJ2-4, with a weak D call TRBD2 (5 bases). This CDR3 comprises 15 residues. CDR1 is SGHNT, CDR2 YYREEE, per germline (reference sequence). V was clipped by 3 bases and J by 0 bases, with 10 bases between them. The full variable domain, completed using reference TRBV5-4 and TRBJ2-4, is ETGVTQSPTHLIKTRGQQVTLRCSSQSGHNTVSWYQQALGQGPQFIFQYYREEENGRGNFPPRFSGLQFPNYSSELNVNALELDDSALYLCASSSPTTAKNIQYFGAGTRLSVL.

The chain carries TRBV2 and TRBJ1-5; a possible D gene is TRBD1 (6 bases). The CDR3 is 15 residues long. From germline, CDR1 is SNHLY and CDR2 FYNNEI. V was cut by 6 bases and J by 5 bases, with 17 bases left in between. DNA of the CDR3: TGTGCCAGCAGGGATCAGACAGGCTGGGATCAGCCCCAGCATTTT. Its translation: CASRDQTGWDQPQHF.

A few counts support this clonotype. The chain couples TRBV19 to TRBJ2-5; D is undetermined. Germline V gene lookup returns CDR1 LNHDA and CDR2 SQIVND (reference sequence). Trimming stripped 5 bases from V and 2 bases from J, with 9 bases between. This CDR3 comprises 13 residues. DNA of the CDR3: TGTGCCAGTAGTGTTACAGTACAAGAGACCCAGTACTTC. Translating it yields CASSVTVQETQYF. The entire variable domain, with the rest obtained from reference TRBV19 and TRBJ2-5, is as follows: DGGITQSPKYLFRKEGQNVTLSCEQNLNHDAMYWYRQDPGQGLRLIYYSQIVNDFQKGDIAEGYSVSREKKESFPLTVTSAQKNPTAFYLCASSVTVQETQYFGPGTRLLVL.

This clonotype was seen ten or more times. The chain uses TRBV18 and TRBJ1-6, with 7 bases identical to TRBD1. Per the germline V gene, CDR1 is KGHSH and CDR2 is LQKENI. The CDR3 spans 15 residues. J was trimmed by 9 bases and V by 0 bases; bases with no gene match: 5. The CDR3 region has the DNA TGTGCCAGCTCACCACCAGGCAGGGACAGTTCACCCCTCCACTTT. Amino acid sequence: CASSPPGRDSSPLHF.

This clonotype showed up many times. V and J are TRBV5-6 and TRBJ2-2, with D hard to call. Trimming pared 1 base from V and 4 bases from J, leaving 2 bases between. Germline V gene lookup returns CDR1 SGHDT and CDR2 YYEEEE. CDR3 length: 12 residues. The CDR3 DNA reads TGTGCCAGCAGCTTGATCACCGGGGAGCTGTTTTTT. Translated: CASSLITGELFF.

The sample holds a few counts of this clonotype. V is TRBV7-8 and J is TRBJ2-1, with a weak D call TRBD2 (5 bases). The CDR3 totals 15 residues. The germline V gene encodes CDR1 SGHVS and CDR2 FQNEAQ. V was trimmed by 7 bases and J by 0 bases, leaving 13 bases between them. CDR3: CASTPLGSSYNEQFF. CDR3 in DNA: TGTGCCAGCACCCCTTTGGGGAGCTCCTACAATGAGCAGTTCTTC. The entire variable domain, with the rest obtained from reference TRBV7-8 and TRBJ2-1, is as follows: GAGVSQSPRYKVAKRGQDVALRCDPISGHVSLFWYQQALGQGPEFLTYFQNEAQLDKSGLPSDRFFAERPEGSVSTLKIQRTQQEDSAVYLCASTPLGSSYNEQFFGPGTRLTVL.